This T cell receptor beta chain was captured in a study of shared clonotypes between healthy human individuals. Of note for this clone: This CDR3 is also generated by other DNA sequences in the sample.

Division of CD4+ cells produced a CD45RA+ naive subset and a CD45RA-negative memory subset. Sequencing used immunoSEQ multiplex PCR; TCRdb keeps in-frame clones, though not all of them. Of roughly 2 million clones detected, 95% appear once; the ten largest clones hold around 0.13%. The source material was naive CD4+ T cells sorted from blood. Subset indicated: CD45RA+ positively selected. This TCR came from a man younger than 35 in good health.

The CDR3 DNA sequence: TGTGCCATCAGTGGGACAGGCGACACCGGGGAGCTGTTTTTT. As protein: CAISGTGDTGELFF. This rearrangement joins TRBV10-3 to TRBJ2-2; 7 nucleotides agree with TRBD1. This CDR3 has 14 residues. CDR1 and CDR2 from the germline V gene are ENHRY and SYGVKD. V lost 4 bases to trimming and J lost 3 bases; unmatched junction nucleotides: 2.